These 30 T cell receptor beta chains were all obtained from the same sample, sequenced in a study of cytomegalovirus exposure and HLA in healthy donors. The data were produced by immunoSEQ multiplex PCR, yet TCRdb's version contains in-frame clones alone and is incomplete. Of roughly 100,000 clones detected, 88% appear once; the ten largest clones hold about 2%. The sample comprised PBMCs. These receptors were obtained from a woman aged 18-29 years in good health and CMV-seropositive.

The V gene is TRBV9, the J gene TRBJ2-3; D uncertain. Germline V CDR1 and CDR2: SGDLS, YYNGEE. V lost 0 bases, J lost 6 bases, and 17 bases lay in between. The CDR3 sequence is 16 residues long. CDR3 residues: CASSVVGSISADTQYF. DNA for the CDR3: TGTGCCAGCAGCGTAGTGGGCTCTATCTCCGCGGATACGCAGTATTTT.

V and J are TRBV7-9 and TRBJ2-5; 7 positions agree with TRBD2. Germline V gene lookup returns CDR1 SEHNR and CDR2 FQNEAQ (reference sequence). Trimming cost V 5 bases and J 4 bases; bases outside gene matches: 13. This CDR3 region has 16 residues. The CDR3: CASSPTPLGGGETQYF. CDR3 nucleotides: TGTGCCAGCAGCCCGACACCCCTTGGGGGGGGAGAGACCCAGTACTTC.

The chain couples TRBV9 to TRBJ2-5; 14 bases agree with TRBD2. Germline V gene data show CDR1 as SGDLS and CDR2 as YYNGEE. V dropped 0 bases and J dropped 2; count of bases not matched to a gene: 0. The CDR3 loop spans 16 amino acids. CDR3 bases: TGTGCCAGCAGCGTAGGACTAGCGGGGGGGCAAGAGACCCAGTACTTC. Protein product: CASSVGLAGGQETQYF. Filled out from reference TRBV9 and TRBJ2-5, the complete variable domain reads DSGVTQTPKHLITATGQRVTLRCSPRSGDLSVYWYQQSLDQGLQFLIQYYNGEERAKGNILERFSAQQFPDLHSELNLSSLELGDSALYFCASSVGLAGGQETQYFGPGTRLLVL.

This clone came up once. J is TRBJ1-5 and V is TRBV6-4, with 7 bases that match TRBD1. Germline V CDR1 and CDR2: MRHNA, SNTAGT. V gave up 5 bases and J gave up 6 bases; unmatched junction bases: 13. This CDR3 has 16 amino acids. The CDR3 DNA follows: TGTGCCAGCAGTAACAGGGGTCTGGGAGTGTCTCAGCCCCAGCATTTT. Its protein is CASSNRGLGVSQPQHF.

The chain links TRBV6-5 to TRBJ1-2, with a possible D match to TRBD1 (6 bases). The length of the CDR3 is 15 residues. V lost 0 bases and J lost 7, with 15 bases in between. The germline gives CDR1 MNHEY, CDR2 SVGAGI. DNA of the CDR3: TGTGCCAGCAGTTACTCGGCAGGGGAATATGGTGGCTACACCTTC. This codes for CASSYSAGEYGGYTF.

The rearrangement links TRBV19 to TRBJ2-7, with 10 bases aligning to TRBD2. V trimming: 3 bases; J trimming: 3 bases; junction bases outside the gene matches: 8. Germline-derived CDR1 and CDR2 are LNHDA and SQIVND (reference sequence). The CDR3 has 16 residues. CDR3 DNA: TGTGCCAGTAGTATGCGAGTTAGCGGGGGGAGCTACGAGCAGTACTTC. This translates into CASSMRVSGGSYEQYF.

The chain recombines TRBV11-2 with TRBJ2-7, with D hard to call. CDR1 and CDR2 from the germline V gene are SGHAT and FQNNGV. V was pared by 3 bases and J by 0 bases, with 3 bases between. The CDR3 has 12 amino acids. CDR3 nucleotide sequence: TGTGCCAGCAGCTTCCTCTCCTACGAGCAGTACTTC. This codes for CASSFLSYEQYF.

This chain's CDR3 is CASTLLTGYGYTF. Here the CDR3 DNA reads TGTGCCAGCACCTTACTGACAGGCTATGGCTACACCTTC. The chain combines TRBV28 with TRBJ1-2; a possible D gene is TRBD1 (6 bases). The V and J ends lost 7 bases and 4 bases respectively, with 13 bases between them. The CDR3 totals 13 residues. CDR1 is MDHEN, CDR2 SYDVKM, per germline.

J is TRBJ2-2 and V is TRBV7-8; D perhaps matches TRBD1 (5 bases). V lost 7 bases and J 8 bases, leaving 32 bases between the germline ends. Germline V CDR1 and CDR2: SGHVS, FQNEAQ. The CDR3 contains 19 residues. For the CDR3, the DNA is TGTGCCAGCACTCTTTTCGTGGTCGGGCCAGGGCGCCCCCCGGGGGAGCTGTTTTTT. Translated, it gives CASTLFVVGPGRPPGELFF. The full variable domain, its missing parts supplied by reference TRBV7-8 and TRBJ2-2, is GAGVSQSPRYKVAKRGQDVALRCDPISGHVSLFWYQQALGQGPEFLTYFQNEAQLDKSGLPSDRFFAERPEGSVSTLKIQRTQQEDSAVYLCASTLFVVGPGRPPGELFFGEGSRLTVL.

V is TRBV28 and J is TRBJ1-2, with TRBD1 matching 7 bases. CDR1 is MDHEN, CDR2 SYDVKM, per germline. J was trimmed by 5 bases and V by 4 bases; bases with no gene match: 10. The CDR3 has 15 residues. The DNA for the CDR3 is TGTGCCAGCAGTTCCCACGCCGACAGGGCATATGGCTACACCTTC. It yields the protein CASSSHADRAYGYTF.

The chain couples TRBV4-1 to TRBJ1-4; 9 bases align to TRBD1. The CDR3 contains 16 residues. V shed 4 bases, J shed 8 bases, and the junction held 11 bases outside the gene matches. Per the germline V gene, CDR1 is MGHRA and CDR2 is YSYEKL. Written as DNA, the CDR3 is TGCGCCAGCAGCCTCGAAGCCGGGACAGGGAACGAAAAACTGTTTTTT. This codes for CASSLEAGTGNEKLFF.

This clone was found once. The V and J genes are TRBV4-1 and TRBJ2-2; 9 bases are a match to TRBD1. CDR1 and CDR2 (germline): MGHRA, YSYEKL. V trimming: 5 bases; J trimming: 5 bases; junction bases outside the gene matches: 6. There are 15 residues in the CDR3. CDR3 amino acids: CASSSDRGSTGELFF. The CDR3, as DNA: TGCGCCAGCAGCTCCGACAGGGGGTCAACCGGGGAGCTGTTTTTT.

The CDR3 sequence: CASSESFKRGGGTQYF. CDR3 nucleotides: TGCGCCAGCAGTGAGTCCTTCAAGCGGGGGGGCGGGACCCAGTACTTC. This chain uses TRBV10-2 with TRBJ2-5; TRBD2 aligns across 10 bases. The CDR3 is 16 residues long. The V and J ends lost 0 bases and 7 bases, in that order; junction bases with no gene match: 8. Per the germline V gene, CDR1 is WSHSY and CDR2 is SAAADI.

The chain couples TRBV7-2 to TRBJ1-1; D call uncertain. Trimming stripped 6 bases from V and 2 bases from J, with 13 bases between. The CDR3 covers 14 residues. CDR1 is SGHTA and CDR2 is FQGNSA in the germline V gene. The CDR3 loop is CASRLDLANTEAFF. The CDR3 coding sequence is TGTGCCAGCAGGCTCGACTTAGCAAACACTGAAGCTTTCTTT.

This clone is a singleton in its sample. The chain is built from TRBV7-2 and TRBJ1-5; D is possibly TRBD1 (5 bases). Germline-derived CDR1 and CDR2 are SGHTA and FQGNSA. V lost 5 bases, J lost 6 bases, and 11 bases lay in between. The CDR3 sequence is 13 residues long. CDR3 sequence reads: CASSAGLRQPQHF. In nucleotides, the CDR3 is TGTGCCAGCAGCGCAGGGTTGCGTCAGCCCCAGCATTTT.

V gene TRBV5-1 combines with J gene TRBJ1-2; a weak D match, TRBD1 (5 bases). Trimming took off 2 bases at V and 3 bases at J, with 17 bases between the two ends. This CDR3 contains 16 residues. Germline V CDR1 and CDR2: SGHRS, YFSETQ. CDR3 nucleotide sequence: TGCGCCAGCAGCTTCAAGGGGCGGGGAGGGGACTATGGCTACACCTTC. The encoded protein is CASSFKGRGGDYGYTF.

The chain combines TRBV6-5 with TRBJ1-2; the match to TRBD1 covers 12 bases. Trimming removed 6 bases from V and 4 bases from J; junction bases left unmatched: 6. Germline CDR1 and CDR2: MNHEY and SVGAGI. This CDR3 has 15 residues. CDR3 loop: CASRVGQGAVYGYTF. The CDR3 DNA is TGTGCCAGCAGGGTGGGACAGGGGGCAGTCTATGGCTACACCTTC.

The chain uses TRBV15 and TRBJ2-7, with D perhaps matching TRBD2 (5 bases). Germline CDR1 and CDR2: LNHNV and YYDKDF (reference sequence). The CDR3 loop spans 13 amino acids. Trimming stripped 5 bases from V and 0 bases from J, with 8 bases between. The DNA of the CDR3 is TGTGCCACCAGCCCTGGGAGCTCCTACGAGCAGTACTTC. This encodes CATSPGSSYEQYF. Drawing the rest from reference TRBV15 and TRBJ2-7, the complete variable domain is DAMVIQNPRYQVTQFGKPVTLSCSQTLNHNVMYWYQQKSSQAPKLLFHYYDKDFNNEADTPDNFQSRRPNTSFCFLDIRSPGLGDTAMYLCATSPGSSYEQYFGPGTRLTVT.

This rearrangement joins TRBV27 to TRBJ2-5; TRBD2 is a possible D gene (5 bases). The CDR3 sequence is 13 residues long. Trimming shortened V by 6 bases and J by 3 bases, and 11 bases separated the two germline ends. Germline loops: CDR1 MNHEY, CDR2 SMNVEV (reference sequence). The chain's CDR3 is CASSRPGEETQYF. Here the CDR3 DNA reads TGTGCCAGCAGCAGACCCGGGGAAGAGACCCAGTACTTC.

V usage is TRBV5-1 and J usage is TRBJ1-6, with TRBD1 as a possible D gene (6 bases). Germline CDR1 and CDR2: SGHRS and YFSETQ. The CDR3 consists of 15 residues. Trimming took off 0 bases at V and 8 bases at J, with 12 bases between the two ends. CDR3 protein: CASSLEAGADSPLHF. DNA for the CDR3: TGCGCCAGCAGCTTGGAAGCAGGGGCCGATTCACCCCTCCACTTT.

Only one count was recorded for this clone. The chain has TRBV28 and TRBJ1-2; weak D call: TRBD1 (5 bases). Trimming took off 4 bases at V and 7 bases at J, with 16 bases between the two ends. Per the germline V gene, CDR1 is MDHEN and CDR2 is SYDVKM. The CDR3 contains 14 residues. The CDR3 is CASSSPSRVVGYTF. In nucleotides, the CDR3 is TGTGCCAGCAGTTCCCCCTCCAGGGTAGTTGGCTACACCTTC.

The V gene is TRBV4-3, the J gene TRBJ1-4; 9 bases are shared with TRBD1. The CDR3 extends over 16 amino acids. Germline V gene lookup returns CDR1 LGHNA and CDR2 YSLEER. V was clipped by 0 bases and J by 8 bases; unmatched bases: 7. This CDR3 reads CASSQERGTGNEKLFF. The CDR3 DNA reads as TGCGCCAGCAGCCAAGAACGCGGGACAGGGAACGAAAAACTGTTTTTT.

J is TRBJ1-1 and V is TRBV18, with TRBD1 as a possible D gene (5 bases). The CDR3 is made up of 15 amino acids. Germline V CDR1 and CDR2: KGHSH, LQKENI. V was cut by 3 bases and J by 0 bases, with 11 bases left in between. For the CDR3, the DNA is TGTGCCAGCTCACCGGACATGTTGATGAACACTGAAGCTTTCTTT. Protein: CASSPDMLMNTEAFF.

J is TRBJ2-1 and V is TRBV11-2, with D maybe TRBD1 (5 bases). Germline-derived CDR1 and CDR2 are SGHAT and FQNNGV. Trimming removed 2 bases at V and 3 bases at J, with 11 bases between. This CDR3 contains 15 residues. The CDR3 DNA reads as TGTGCCAGCAGCTTACAGGGCGGCCGCTACAATGAGCAGTTCTTC. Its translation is CASSLQGGRYNEQFF.

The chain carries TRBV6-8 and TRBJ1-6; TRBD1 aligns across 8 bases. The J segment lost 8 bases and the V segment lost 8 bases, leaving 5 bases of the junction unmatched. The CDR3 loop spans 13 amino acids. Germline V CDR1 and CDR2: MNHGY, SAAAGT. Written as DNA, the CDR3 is TGTGCCAGCGGACAGGGCAAAGATTCACCCCTCCACTTT. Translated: CASGQGKDSPLHF.

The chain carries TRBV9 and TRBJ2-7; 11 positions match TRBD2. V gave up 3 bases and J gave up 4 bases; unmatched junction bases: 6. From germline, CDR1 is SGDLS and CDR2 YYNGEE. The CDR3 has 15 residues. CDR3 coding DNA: TGTGCCAGCAGCGCAACTAGCGGGGGTGCGTACGAGCAGTACTTC. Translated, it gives CASSATSGGAYEQYF.

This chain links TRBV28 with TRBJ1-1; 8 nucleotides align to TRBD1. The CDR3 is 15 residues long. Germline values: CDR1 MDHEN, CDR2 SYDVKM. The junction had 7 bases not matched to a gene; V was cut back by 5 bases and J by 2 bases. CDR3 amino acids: CASSHAGQGNTEAFF. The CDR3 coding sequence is TGTGCCAGCAGTCACGCCGGACAGGGAAACACTGAAGCTTTCTTT.

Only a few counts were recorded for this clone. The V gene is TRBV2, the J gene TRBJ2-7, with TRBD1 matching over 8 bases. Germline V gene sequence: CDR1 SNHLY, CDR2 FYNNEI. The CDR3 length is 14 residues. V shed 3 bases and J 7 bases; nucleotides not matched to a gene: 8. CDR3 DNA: TGTGCCAGCAGTGACCCGGACAGGGTCAAGGAGCAGTACGTC. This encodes CASSDPDRVKEQYV.

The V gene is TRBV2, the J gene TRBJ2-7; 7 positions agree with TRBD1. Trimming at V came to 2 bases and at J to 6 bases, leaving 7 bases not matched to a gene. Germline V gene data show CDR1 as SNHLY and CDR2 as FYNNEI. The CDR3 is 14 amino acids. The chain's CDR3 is CASSENRGAGEQYF. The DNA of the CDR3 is TGTGCCAGCAGTGAAAACAGGGGCGCGGGCGAGCAGTACTTC.

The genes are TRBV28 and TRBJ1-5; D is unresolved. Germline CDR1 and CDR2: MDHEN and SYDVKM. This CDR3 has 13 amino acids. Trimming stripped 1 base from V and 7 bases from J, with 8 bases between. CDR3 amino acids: CASSLLGAQPQHF. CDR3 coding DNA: TGTGCCAGCAGTTTATTGGGAGCCCAGCCCCAGCATTTT.